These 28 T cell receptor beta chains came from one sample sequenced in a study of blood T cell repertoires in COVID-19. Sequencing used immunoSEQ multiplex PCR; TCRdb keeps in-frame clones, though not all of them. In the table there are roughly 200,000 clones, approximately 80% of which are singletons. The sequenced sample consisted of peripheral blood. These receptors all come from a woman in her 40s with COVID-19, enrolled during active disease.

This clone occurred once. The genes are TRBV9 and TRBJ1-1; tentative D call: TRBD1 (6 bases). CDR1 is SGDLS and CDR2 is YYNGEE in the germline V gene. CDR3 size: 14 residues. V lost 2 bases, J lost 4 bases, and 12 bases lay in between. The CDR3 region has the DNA TGTGCCAGCAGCGTTACAGGGACGGCCACTGAAGCTTTCTTT. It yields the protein CASSVTGTATEAFF.

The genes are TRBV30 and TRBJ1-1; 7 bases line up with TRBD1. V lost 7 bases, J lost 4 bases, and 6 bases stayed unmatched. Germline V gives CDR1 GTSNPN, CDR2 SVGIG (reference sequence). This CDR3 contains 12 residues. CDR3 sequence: CASQGVTTEAFF. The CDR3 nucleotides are TGTGCCTCCCAGGGGGTAACCACTGAAGCTTTCTTT.

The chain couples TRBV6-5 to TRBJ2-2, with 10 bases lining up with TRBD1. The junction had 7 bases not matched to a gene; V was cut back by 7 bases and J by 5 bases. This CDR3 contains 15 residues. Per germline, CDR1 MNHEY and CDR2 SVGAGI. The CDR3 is CASTWDRGYTGELFF. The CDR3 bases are TGTGCCAGCACCTGGGACAGGGGATATACCGGGGAGCTGTTTTTT.

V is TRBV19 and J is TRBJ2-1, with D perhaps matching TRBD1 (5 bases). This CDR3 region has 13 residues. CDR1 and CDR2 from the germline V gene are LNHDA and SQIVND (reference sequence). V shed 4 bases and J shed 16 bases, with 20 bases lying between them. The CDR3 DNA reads TGTGCCAGTAGTAAGACAAAAGACAGTTTCTACTTCTTC. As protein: CASSKTKDSFYFF.

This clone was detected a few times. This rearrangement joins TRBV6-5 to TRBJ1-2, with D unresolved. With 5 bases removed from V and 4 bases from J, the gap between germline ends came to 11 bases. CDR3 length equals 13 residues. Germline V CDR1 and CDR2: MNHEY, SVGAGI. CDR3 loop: CASSLVAGYGYTF. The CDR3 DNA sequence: TGTGCCAGCAGTCTAGTGGCGGGCTATGGCTACACCTTC.

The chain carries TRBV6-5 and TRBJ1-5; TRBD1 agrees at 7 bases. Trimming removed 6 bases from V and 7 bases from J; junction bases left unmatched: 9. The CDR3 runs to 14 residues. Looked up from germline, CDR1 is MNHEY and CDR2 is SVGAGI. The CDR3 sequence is CASRVTGQGQPQHF. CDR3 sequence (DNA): TGTGCCAGCAGGGTGACAGGGCAGGGGCAGCCCCAGCATTTT.

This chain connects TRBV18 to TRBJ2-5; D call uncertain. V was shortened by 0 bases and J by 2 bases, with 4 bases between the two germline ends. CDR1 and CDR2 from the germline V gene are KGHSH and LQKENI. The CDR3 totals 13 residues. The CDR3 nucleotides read TGTGCCAGCTCACCACCGGCTCAAGAGACCCAGTACTTC. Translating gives CASSPPAQETQYF.

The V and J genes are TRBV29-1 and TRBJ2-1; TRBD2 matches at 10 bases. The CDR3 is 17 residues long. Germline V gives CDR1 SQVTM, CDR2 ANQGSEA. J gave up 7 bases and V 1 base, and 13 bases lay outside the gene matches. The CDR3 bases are TGCAGCGTTGAAGGGCTAGCGGGAGCCCCCTGGGGTAATGAGCAGTTCTTC. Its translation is CSVEGLAGAPWGNEQFF.

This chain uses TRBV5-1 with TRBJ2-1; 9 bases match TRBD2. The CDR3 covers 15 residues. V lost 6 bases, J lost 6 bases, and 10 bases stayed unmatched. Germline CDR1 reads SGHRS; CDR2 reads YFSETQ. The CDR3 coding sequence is TGCGCCAGCACCCCGTGGGCTAGCGGGGTCAATGAGCAGTTCTTC. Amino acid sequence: CASTPWASGVNEQFF.

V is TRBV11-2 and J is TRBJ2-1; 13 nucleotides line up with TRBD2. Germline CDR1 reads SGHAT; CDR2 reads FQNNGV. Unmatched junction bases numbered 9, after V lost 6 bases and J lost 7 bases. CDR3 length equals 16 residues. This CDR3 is CASRPTSGGAVNEQFF. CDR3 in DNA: TGTGCCAGCAGACCCACTAGCGGGGGGGCTGTGAATGAGCAGTTCTTC. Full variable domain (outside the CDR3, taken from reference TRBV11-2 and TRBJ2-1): EAGVAQSPRYKIIEKRQSVAFWCNPISGHATLYWYQQILGQGPKLLIQFQNNGVVDDSQLPKDRFSAERLKGVDSTLKIQPAKLEDSAVYLCASRPTSGGAVNEQFFGPGTRLTVL.

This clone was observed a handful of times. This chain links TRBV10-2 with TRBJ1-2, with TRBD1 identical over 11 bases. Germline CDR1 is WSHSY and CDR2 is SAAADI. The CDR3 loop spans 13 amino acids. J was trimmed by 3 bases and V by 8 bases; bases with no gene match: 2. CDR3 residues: CASGTGGYYGYTF. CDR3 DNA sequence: TGCGCCAGCGGGACAGGGGGATACTATGGCTACACCTTC.

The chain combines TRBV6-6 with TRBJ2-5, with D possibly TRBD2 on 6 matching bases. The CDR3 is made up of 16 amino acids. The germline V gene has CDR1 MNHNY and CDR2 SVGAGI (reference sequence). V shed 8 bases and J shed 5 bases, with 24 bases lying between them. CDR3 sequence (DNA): TGTGCCAGCCGACGGGGGACCCAACTCCCCCTGGAGACCCAGTACTTC. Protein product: CASRRGTQLPLETQYF.

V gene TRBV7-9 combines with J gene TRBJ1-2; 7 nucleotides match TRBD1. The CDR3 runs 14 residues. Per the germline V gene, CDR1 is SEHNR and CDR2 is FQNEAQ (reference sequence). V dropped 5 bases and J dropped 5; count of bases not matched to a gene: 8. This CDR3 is CASSNQTGEYGYTF. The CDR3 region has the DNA TGTGCCAGCAGCAATCAAACAGGGGAGTATGGCTACACCTTC.

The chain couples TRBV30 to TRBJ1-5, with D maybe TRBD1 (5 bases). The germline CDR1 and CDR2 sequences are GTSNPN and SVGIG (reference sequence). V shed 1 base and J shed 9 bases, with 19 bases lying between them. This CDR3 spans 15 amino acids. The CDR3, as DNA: TGTGCCTGGAGTGACTACTCCACAGGCGGGACGCCCCAGCATTTT. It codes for CAWSDYSTGGTPQHF.

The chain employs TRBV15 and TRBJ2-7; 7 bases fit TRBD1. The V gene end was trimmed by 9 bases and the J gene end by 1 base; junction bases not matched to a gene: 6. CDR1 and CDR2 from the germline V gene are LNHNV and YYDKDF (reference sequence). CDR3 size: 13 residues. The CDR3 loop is CATRQGFSYEQYF. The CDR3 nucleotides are TGTGCCACAAGACAGGGTTTTTCCTACGAGCAGTACTTC.

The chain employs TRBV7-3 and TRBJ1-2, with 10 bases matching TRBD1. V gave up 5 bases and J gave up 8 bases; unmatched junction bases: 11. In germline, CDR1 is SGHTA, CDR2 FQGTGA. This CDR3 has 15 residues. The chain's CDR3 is CASSPTGQGDRGYTF. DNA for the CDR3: TGTGCCAGCAGCCCGACTGGACAGGGGGACAGGGGCTACACCTTC. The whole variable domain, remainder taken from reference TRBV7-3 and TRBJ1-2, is GAGVSQTPSNKVTEKGKYVELRCDPISGHTALYWYRQSLGQGPEFLIYFQGTGAADDSGLPNDRFFAVRPEGSVSTLKIQRTERGDSAVYLCASSPTGQGDRGYTFGSGTRLTVV.

This CDR3 is CAWSVLASGVPNEKLFF. The DNA for the CDR3 is TGTGCCTGGAGTGTACTGGCTTCTGGAGTCCCGAATGAAAAACTGTTTTTT. The rearrangement uses TRBV30 and TRBJ1-4; D is undetermined. CDR1 and CDR2 from the germline V gene are GTSNPN and SVGIG (reference sequence). The CDR3 is 17 residues long. Trimming pared 0 bases from V and 5 bases from J, leaving 19 bases between.

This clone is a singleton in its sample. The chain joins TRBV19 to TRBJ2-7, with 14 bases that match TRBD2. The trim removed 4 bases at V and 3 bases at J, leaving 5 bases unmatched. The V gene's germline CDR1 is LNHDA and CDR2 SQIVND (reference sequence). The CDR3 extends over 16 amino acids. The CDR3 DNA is TGTGCCAGTAGTAAGGGACTAGCGGGAGACGTCTACGAGCAGTACTTC. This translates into CASSKGLAGDVYEQYF. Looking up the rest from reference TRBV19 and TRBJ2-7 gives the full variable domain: DGGITQSPKYLFRKEGQNVTLSCEQNLNHDAMYWYRQDPGQGLRLIYYSQIVNDFQKGDIAEGYSVSREKKESFPLTVTSAQKNPTAFYLCASSKGLAGDVYEQYFGPGTRLTVT.

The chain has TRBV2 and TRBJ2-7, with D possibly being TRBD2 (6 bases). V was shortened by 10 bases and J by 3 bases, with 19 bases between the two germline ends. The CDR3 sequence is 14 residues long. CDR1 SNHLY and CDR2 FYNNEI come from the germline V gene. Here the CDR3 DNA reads TGTGCCACCTCCATAGCGGTAGCGGACTACGAGCAGTACTTC. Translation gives CATSIAVADYEQYF.

The DNA of the CDR3 is TGTGCCAGCAGCGTAGCTATTGCGGCGTCTGGGGCCAACGTCCTGACTTTC. As protein: CASSVAIAASGANVLTF. The rearrangement uses TRBV9 and TRBJ2-6; D gene unclear. The ends were cut back, 0 bases at V and 1 base at J, with 11 bases in the middle. The CDR3 is 17 amino acids. The germline gives CDR1 SGDLS, CDR2 YYNGEE.

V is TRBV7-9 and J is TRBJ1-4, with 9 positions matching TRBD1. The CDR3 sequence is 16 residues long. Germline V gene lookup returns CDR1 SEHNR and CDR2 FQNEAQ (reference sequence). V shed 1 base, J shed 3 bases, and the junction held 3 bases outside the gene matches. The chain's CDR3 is CASSLGTGASNEKLFF. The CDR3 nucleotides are TGTGCCAGCAGCTTAGGGACAGGGGCTTCTAATGAAAAACTGTTTTTT.

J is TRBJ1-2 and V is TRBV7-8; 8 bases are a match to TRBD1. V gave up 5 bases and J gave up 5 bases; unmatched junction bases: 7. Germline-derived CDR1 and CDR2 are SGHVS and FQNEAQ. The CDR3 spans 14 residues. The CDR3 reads CASSAGGFGYGYTF. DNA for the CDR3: TGTGCCAGCAGCGCAGGGGGCTTTGGGTATGGCTACACCTTC. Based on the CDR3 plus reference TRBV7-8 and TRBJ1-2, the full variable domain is GAGVSQSPRYKVAKRGQDVALRCDPISGHVSLFWYQQALGQGPEFLTYFQNEAQLDKSGLPSDRFFAERPEGSVSTLKIQRTQQEDSAVYLCASSAGGFGYGYTFGSGTRLTVV.

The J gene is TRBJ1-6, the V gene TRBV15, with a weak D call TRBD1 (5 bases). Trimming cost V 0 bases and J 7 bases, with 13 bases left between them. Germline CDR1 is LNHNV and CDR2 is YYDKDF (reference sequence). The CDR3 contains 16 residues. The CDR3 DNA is TGTGCCACCAGCAGAGACCGGGGGGTTCGGAATTCACCCCTCCACTTT. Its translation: CATSRDRGVRNSPLHF.

CDR3 DNA sequence: TGCAGTGCTAGTCGGCTAGCTGGAACAGATACGCAGTATTTT. Translating it yields CSASRLAGTDTQYF. This chain links TRBV20-1 with TRBJ2-3; TRBD2 is a possible D gene (5 bases). CDR3 length: 14 residues. Germline loops: CDR1 DFQATT, CDR2 SNEGSKA (reference sequence). Trimming took off 3 bases at V and 3 bases at J, with 13 bases between the two ends.

CDR3 amino acids: CASSPQGETQYF. The CDR3 DNA reads as TGTGCCAGTAGTCCCCAGGGGGAGACCCAGTACTTC. This chain connects TRBV19 to TRBJ2-5, with a tentative D call TRBD1 (6 bases). CDR3 length: 12 amino acids. Germline lookup yields CDR1 LNHDA and CDR2 SQIVND (reference sequence). V was clipped by 5 bases and J by 5 bases, with 9 bases between them.

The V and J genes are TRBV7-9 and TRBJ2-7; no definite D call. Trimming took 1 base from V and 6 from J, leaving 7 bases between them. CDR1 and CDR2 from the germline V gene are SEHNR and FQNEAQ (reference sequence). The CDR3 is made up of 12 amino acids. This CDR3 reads CASSLGLFEQYV. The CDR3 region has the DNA TGTGCCAGCAGCTTAGGGCTTTTCGAGCAGTACGTC.

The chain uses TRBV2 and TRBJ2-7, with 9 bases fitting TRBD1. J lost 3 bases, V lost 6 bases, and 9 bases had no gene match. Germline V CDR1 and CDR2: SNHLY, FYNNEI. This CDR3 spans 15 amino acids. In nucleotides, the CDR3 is TGTGCCAGCAGGGCCGGGACAGGGAGAAACTACGAGCAGTACGTC. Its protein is CASRAGTGRNYEQYV.

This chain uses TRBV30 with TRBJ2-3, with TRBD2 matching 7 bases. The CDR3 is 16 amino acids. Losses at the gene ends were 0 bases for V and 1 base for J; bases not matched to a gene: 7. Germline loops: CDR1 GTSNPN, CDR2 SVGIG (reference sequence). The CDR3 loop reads CAWSVGRAVGTDTQYF. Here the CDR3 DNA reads TGTGCCTGGAGTGTAGGGAGGGCGGTGGGCACAGATACGCAGTATTTT.